The source of this T cell receptor (beta chain) is a study of identical twins. This CDR3 region has 17 residues. V gave up 3 bases and J gave up 3 bases, with 18 bases separating them. Germline V gene lookup returns CDR1 KGHSH and CDR2 LQKENI. In its sample, this clonotype was seen a few times. TCRdb re-analysed the 5' RACE reads in MiXCR, keeping a single row per CDR3 protein. The sample has around 1.7 million distinct CDR3 sequences, more than 30% seen once. V and J are TRBV18 and TRBJ2-4, with D tentatively TRBD2 (6 bases). Sequencing was performed on cord blood. This TCR was sampled from a newborn girl in good health. CDR3: CASSPQYRTGDKNIQYF. CDR3 coding DNA: TGTGCCAGCTCACCCCAGTACAGGACGGGGGACAAAAACATTCAGTACTTC.